Listed below are T cell receptor beta chains from one sample, sequenced in a study of cytomegalovirus exposure and HLA in healthy donors. Here immunoSEQ multiplex PCR was the method, and the copy in TCRdb shows in-frame clones only, minus some. The data contain some 88,000 clones, 60% to 80% of them singletons. Sequenced material: PBMCs. Receptors were obtained from a woman in her twenties or thirties in good health and CMV-seronegative. CDR3s include the opening cysteine and the closing phenylalanine or tryptophan. The D gene is left open where the match is weak. Part of the rows lack a size; the others show once, few, many or a class for expanded clones.

>TRBJ1-1|TRBV27|.|few
CASSLSNQGRVAFF
TGTGCCAGCAGTTTATCGAACCAGGGCCGTGTAGCTTTCTTT
>TRBJ2-6|TRBV4-1|.|.
CASSQGSSSGANVLTF
TGCGCCAGCAGCCAGGGCAGCAGCTCTGGGGCCAACGTCCTGACTTTC
>TRBJ1-5|TRBV28|.|.
CASSPNEILYNQPQHF
TGTGCCAGCAGTCCGAACGAAATTCTCTACAATCAGCCCCAGCATTTT
>TRBJ1-1|TRBV6-1|TRBD1|.
CASSLGGYEAFF
TGTGCCAGCAGCCTAGGGGGCTATGAAGCTTTCTTT
>TRBJ2-4|TRBV19|TRBD2|.
CASSIQSSGTRDIQYF
TGTGCCAGTAGTATTCAGTCTAGCGGGACAAGGGACATTCAGTACTTC
>TRBJ2-6|TRBV5-4|.|.
CASSLLWQGGGSGANVLTF
TGTGCCAGCAGCTTATTATGGCAGGGGGGTGGCTCTGGGGCCAACGTCCTGACTTTC
>TRBJ1-2|TRBV20-1|.|.
CSATEKAGYTF
TGCAGTGCAACTGAAAAAGCCGGCTACACCTTC
>TRBJ1-2|TRBV6-1|TRBD1|.
CASSEIDRTGAYGYTF
TGTGCCAGCAGTGAAATCGATAGGACAGGGGCCTATGGCTACACCTTC
>TRBJ2-4|TRBV25-1|.|.
CASSGLLAHGKNIQYF
TGTGCCAGCAGTGGTTTACTAGCCCATGGCAAAAACATTCAGTACTTC
>TRBJ2-3|TRBV28|TRBD1|.
CASTTGLDRGQDTQYF
TGTGCCAGCACTACGGGGTTGGACAGGGGGCAGGATACGCAGTATTTT
>TRBJ1-4|TRBV7-2|TRBD1|.
CASSPYPGQGSEKLFF
TGTGCCAGCAGCCCCTACCCGGGACAGGGGTCTGAAAAACTGTTTTTT
>TRBJ1-2|TRBV6-5|.|.
CASSYGKRQGLRGYTF
TGTGCCAGCAGTTACGGAAAAAGGCAGGGATTACGTGGCTACACCTTC
>TRBJ2-5|TRBV30|.|.
CARSARQETQYF
TGTGCCCGGTCTGCACGGCAAGAGACCCAGTACTTC
>TRBJ2-1|TRBV11-1|TRBD2|once
CASSLSLGLAGTRNEQFF
TGTGCCAGCAGCTTATCTCTGGGACTAGCGGGGACCCGGAATGAGCAGTTCTTC
>TRBJ2-3|TRBV6-4|.|few
CASSEQTSSTDTQYF
TGTGCCAGCAGTGAACAAACTAGCAGCACAGATACGCAGTATTTT
>TRBJ2-5|TRBV5-1|.|few
CASIAAGETQYF
TGCGCCAGCATAGCGGCCGGGGAGACCCAGTACTTC
>TRBJ2-1|TRBV6-6|TRBD1|.
CASSLTGGPGNEQFF
TGTGCCAGCAGTTTAACAGGGGGACCCGGCAATGAGCAGTTCTTC
>TRBJ1-5|TRBV6-6|.|.
CASSIDSLQPQHF
TGTGCCAGCAGCATCGACAGCCTTCAGCCCCAGCATTTT
>TRBJ1-1|TRBV5-1|TRBD1|.
CASRVGDRNTEAFF
TGCGCCAGCAGGGTGGGGGACAGGAACACTGAAGCTTTCTTT
>TRBJ2-3|TRBV27|.|.
CAAGQIKDTQYF
TGTGCCGCGGGACAGATAAAAGATACGCAGTATTTT
>TRBJ2-7|TRBV18|TRBD1|.
CASSPGQGAYEQYF
TGTGCCAGCTCACCCGGACAGGGCGCTTACGAGCAGTACTTC
>TRBJ1-5|TRBV5-1|.|.
CASSLGTGSNQPQHF
TGCGCCAGCAGCCTAGGAACCGGGAGCAATCAGCCCCAGCATTTT
>TRBJ1-2|TRBV30|TRBD1|.
CAWGQALGYGYTF
TGTGCCTGGGGACAGGCCTTGGGATATGGCTACACCTTC
>TRBJ1-1|TRBV5-5|TRBD1|.
CASSSGTGLNTEAFF
TGTGCCAGCAGCTCAGGGACAGGGCTGAACACTGAAGCTTTCTTT
>TRBJ1-4|TRBV10-2|.|.
CASYRGGAGEEKLFF
TGCGCCAGCTACCGAGGGGGGGCAGGGGAAGAAAAACTGTTTTTT
>TRBJ2-5|TRBV5-1|TRBD1|.
CASSFQGEETQYF
TGCGCCAGCAGCTTCCAGGGGGAAGAGACCCAGTACTTC
>TRBJ1-3|TRBV4-3|TRBD1|.
CASSETGAGNTIYF
TGCGCCAGCAGCGAGACAGGGGCTGGAAACACCATATATTTT
>TRBJ2-7|TRBV5-4|TRBD2|.
CASSLASGGYEQYF
TGTGCCAGCAGCCTGGCTAGCGGGGGGTACGAGCAGTACTTC
>TRBJ2-1|TRBV4-1|TRBD2|.
CASSQGYATSGINNEQFF
TGCGCCAGCAGCCAAGGATATGCAACTAGCGGGATTAACAATGAGCAGTTCTTC
>TRBJ1-3|TRBV20-1|.|.
CSMGGGNTIYF
TGCTCCATGGGGGGGGGAAACACCATATATTTT
>TRBJ1-1|TRBV6-5|.|.
CASIRPGFKAFF
TGTGCCAGCATTCGACCGGGGTTCAAAGCTTTCTTT
>TRBJ1-1|TRBV19|TRBD1|.
CASSIATGVNTEAFF
TGTGCCAGTAGTATTGCGACAGGGGTGAACACTGAAGCTTTCTTT
>TRBJ2-5|TRBV5-4|.|.
CASSLVGAETQYF
TGTGCCAGCAGCTTGGTGGGGGCCGAGACCCAGTACTTC
>TRBJ2-3|TRBV7-2|.|.
CASSKQGPLSTDTQYF
TGTGCCAGCAGCAAGCAGGGTCCACTAAGCACAGATACGCAGTATTTT
>TRBJ2-2|TRBV7-3|TRBD1|.
CASSLKAQWTGGTGELFF
TGTGCCAGCAGCTTAAAGGCGCAATGGACAGGGGGGACCGGGGAGCTGTTTTTT
>TRBJ2-2|TRBV28|TRBD2|.
CASSLPSSGGTGELFF
TGTGCCAGCAGTTTACCCTCAAGCGGGGGCACCGGGGAGCTGTTTTTT
>TRBJ1-6|TRBV10-3|TRBD1|few
CAISPDRGGSPLHF
TGTGCCATCAGCCCAGACAGGGGCGGGTCCCCCCTCCACTTT
>TRBJ2-3|TRBV4-2|TRBD2|.
CASSQDGTSDTDTQYF
TGTGCCAGCAGCCAGGACGGGACTAGCGACACAGATACGCAGTATTTT
>TRBJ1-5|TRBV7-2|TRBD1|.
CASSLRTGDQPQHF
TGTGCCAGCAGCTTGAGGACAGGGGATCAGCCCCAGCATTTT
>TRBJ1-1|TRBV5-6|.|once
CASSFGQPNTEAFF
TGTGCCAGCAGCTTTGGGCAGCCGAACACTGAAGCTTTCTTT